Below, 14 T cell receptor beta chains from the same sample are listed, as sequenced in a study of post-analysis software for immune sequencing data (dated by TCRdb to between 2014 and 2016). The investigation overall reported the following: Patients showed significantly higher frequencies than controls for a handful of TRBV segments, among them TRBV5-6, TRBV5-1 and TRBV20-1.

Libraries came from PCR. The sequencing machine was an Illumina HiSeq 2500. Unique molecular identifiers were incorporated into TCR beta cDNA libraries to reduce PCR and sequencing biases. The public reads were reprocessed in TCRdb via fastp at Q25 and MiXCR, keeping in-frame beta chains. Every CDR3 protein is listed once, alongside the most common genes and DNA of its rows. The sample table contains more than 450,000 distinct CDR3 sequences; only one count was recorded for 30% to 40% of them. The top ten constitute under 7% of the sample. These receptors are not linked to any known antigen. The sample was blood. These receptors were obtained from a girl between 2 and 17 years old with multiple sclerosis.

To note about this clonotype: A single base separates this from a much larger clone, so it may be a read error. The chain employs TRBV3-1 and TRBJ2-1, with 8 bases identical to TRBD2. The V gene's germline CDR1 is LGHDT and CDR2 YNNKEL (reference sequence). J lost 11 bases, V lost 4 bases, and 13 bases had no gene match. The CDR3 loop spans 15 amino acids. The CDR3 reads CASSLSGGRGSKQFF. The CDR3, as DNA: TGTGCCAGCAGCCTGAGCGGGGGACGGGGGAGTAAGCAGTTCTTC.

This clonotype was counted a few times. The J gene is TRBJ1-1, the V gene TRBV20-1; the match to TRBD1 covers 7 bases. V was pared by 5 bases and J by 4 bases, with 7 bases of the junction left unmatched. Germline-derived CDR1 and CDR2 are DFQATT and SNEGSKA (reference sequence). CDR3 length: 13 residues. The CDR3 here is CSALQGRSTEAFF. The CDR3 DNA is TGCAGTGCTCTACAGGGGAGGAGCACTGAAGCTTTCTTT.

J is TRBJ2-3 and V is TRBV7-2; D may be TRBD1 or TRBD2 (5 bases each). The CDR3 is 16 residues long. CDR1 is SGHTA and CDR2 is FQGNSA in the germline V gene. Trimming took off 1 base at V and 2 bases at J, with 13 bases between the two ends. The CDR3: CASSLGLVGVTDTQYF. The CDR3 DNA reads as TGTGCCAGCAGCTTAGGTCTCGTGGGGGTCACAGATACGCAGTATTTT.

This clonotype was recorded a few times. The chain uses TRBV5-1 and TRBJ2-6; 7 bases are shared with TRBD1. V dropped 5 bases and J dropped 0; count of bases not matched to a gene: 8. Germline-derived CDR1 and CDR2 are SGHRS and YFSETQ. The CDR3 contains 17 residues. CDR3 loop: CASRPGQLISGANVLTF. The CDR3 nucleotides are TGCGCCAGCAGGCCGGGACAGCTTATCTCTGGGGCCAACGTCCTGACTTTC.

The chain is built from TRBV7-2 and TRBJ2-3; 12 bases are a match to TRBD2. The CDR3 covers 18 residues. J was trimmed by 2 bases and V by 1 base; bases with no gene match: 7. Germline values: CDR1 SGHTA, CDR2 FQGNSA. The CDR3: CASSLVGLAGRVTDTQYF. The CDR3 coding sequence is TGTGCCAGCAGCTTAGTGGGACTAGCGGGCCGTGTCACAGATACGCAGTATTTT. Full variable domain (outside the CDR3, taken from reference TRBV7-2 and TRBJ2-3): GAGVSQSPSNKVTEKGKDVELRCDPISGHTALYWYRQSLGQGLEFLIYFQGNSAPDKSGLPSDRFSAERTGGSVSTLTIQRTQQEDSAVYLCASSLVGLAGRVTDTQYFGPGTRLTVL.

The genes are TRBV5-6 and TRBJ2-1; 10 nucleotides agree with TRBD2. The CDR3 spans 16 residues. Germline V gives CDR1 SGHDT, CDR2 YYEEEE. Unmatched junction bases numbered 5, after V lost 5 bases and J lost 0 bases. CDR3 nucleotides: TGTGCCAGCAGACCCAGCGGGGGGGTCTCCTACAATGAGCAGTTCTTC. Its protein is CASRPSGGVSYNEQFF.

This clonotype has just a few counts. J is TRBJ2-1 and V is TRBV7-3, with 7 bases matching TRBD2. Germline V gives CDR1 SGHTA, CDR2 FQGTGA. V dropped 5 bases and J dropped 8; count of bases not matched to a gene: 15. The CDR3 is made up of 16 amino acids. The CDR3 nucleotides read TGTGCCAGCAGCCCCTCTGGAGCGGGGTTGGGAGATGAGCAGTTCTTC. Amino acid sequence: CASSPSGAGLGDEQFF.

CDR3 sequence (DNA): TGTGCCAGTAGTATACAGGGAGGATCCGGCTACACCTTC. It encodes CASSIQGGSGYTF. The J gene is TRBJ1-2, the V gene TRBV19; the D gene is possibly TRBD1 (5 bases). Germline assignment: CDR1 LNHDA and CDR2 SQIVND (reference sequence). V was pared by 2 bases and J by 8 bases, with 12 bases between. The CDR3 is made up of 13 amino acids.

The V gene is TRBV28, the J gene TRBJ2-3, with TRBD1 identical over 10 bases. The V and J ends lost 3 bases and 1 base, in that order; junction bases with no gene match: 16. The length of the CDR3 is 20 residues. Germline CDR1 and CDR2: MDHEN and SYDVKM. The CDR3 DNA follows: TGTGCCAGCAGTTTTGCCCCGGGACAGGGGTCCGCAGGGCGCACAGATACGCAGTATTTT. It is translated as CASSFAPGQGSAGRTDTQYF. The whole variable domain, remainder taken from reference TRBV28 and TRBJ2-3, is DVKVTQSSRYLVKRTGEKVFLECVQDMDHENMFWYRQDPGLGLRLIYFSYDVKMKEKGDIPEGYSVSREKKERFSLILESASTNQTSMYLCASSFAPGQGSAGRTDTQYFGPGTRLTVL.

This clonotype was seen many times. The rearrangement joins TRBV6-2 or TRBV6-3 to TRBJ2-7, with TRBD2 identical over 9 bases. This CDR3 has 14 amino acids. V lost 4 bases, J lost 0 bases, and 1 base stayed unmatched. Germline CDR1 is MNHEY and CDR2 is SVGEGT. The CDR3, as DNA: TGTGCCAGCAGTTTAGCGGGGGCCTCCTACGAGCAGTACTTC. Protein sequence: CASSLAGASYEQYF.

CDR3 protein: CSVRGGSSYEQYF. As DNA, the CDR3 is TGCAGCGTTCGGGGTGGAAGCTCCTACGAGCAGTACTTC. V usage is TRBV29-1 and J usage is TRBJ2-7; D possibly corresponds to TRBD2 (5 bases). Germline V gene sequence: CDR1 SQVTM, CDR2 ANQGSEA. This CDR3 contains 13 residues. V gave up 5 bases and J gave up 0 bases, with 11 bases separating them.

This clonotype was detected a few times. Its ends do not fully match the called genes, so a read error is possible. The rearrangement links TRBV9 to TRBJ2-6; D unclear. The CDR3 totals 12 residues. The germline V gene encodes CDR1 SGDLS and CDR2 YYNGEE. This CDR3 is CATSSGANVLTF. In nucleotides, the CDR3 is TGTGCCACCAGCTCTGGGGCCAACGTCCTGACTTTC.

This clonotype has more than one count but fewer than ten. V is TRBV5-6 and J is TRBJ1-2, with D unresolved. Per the germline V gene, CDR1 is SGHDT and CDR2 is YYEEEE. V lost 0 bases, J lost 3 bases, and 12 bases lay in between. This CDR3 spans 15 amino acids. CDR3 bases: TGTGCCAGCAGCTTGGTGGCCCGACGGCACTATGGCTACACCTTC. It encodes CASSLVARRHYGYTF.

A few counts support this clonotype. V and J are TRBV12-3 or TRBV12-4 and TRBJ2-7, with D uncertain. This CDR3 is 13 amino acids long. V lost 5 bases and J 2 bases, leaving 10 bases between the germline ends. CDR3 in DNA: TGTGCCAGCAGTCCTCGGATCCCCTACGAGCAGTACTTC. Translating gives CASSPRIPYEQYF.